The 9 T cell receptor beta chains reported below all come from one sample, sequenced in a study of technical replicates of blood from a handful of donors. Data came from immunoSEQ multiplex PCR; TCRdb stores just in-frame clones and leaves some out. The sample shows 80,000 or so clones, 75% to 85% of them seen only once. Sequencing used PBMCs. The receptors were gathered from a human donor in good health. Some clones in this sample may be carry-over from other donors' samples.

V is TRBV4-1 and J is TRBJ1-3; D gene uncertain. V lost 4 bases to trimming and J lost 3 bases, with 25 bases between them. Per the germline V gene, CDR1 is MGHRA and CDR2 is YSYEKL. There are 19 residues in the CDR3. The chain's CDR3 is CASSLARNPTRFGGNTIYF. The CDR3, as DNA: TGCGCCAGCAGCCTAGCCCGCAATCCGACGCGATTTGGTGGAAACACCATATATTTT.

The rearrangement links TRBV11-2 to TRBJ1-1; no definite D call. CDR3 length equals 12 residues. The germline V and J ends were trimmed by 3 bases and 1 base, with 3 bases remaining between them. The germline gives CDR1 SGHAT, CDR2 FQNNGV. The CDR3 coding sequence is TGTGCCAGCAGCTTCAAGAACACTGAAGCTTTCTTT. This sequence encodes CASSFKNTEAFF.

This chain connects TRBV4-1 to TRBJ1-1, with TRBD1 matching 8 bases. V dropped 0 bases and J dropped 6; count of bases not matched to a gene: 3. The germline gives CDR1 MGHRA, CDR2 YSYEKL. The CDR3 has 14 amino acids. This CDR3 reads CASSQDRGLAEAFF. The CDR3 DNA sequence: TGCGCCAGCAGCCAAGACAGGGGGCTCGCTGAAGCTTTCTTT.

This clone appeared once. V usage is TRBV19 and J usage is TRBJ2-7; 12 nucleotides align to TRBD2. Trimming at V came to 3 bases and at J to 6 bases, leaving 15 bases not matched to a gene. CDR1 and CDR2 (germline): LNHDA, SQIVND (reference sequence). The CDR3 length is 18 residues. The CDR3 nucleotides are TGTGCCAGTAGTATTGGGACTAGCGGGTCCCCCCGGGCCCTCGAGCAGTACTTC. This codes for CASSIGTSGSPRALEQYF. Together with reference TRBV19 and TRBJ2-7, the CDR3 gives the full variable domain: DGGITQSPKYLFRKEGQNVTLSCEQNLNHDAMYWYRQDPGQGLRLIYYSQIVNDFQKGDIAEGYSVSREKKESFPLTVTSAQKNPTAFYLCASSIGTSGSPRALEQYFGPGTRLTVT.

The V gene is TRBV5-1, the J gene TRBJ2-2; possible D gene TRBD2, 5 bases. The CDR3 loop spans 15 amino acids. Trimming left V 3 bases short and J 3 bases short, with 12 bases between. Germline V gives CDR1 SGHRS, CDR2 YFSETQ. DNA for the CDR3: TGCGCCAGCAGCTCAACCGGGGTAGACACCGGGGAGCTGTTTTTT. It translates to CASSSTGVDTGELFF.

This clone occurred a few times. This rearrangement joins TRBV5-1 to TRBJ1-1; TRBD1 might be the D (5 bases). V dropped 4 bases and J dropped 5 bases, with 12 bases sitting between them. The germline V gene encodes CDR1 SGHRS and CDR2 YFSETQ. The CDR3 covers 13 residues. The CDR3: CASSTGEGTEAFF. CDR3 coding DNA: TGCGCCAGCAGCACAGGCGAAGGGACTGAAGCTTTCTTT.

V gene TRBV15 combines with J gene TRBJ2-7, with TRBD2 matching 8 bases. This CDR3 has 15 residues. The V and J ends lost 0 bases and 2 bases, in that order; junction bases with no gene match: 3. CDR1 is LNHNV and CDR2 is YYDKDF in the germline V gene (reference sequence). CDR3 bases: TGTGCCACCAGCAGAGAGCGGGAGGTTCCCTACGAGCAGTACTTC. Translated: CATSREREVPYEQYF.

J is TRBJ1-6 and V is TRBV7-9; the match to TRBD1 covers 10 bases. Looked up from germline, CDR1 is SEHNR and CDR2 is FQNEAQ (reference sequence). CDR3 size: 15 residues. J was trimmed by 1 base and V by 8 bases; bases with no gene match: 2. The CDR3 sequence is CASGQGESYNSPLHF. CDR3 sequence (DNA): TGTGCCAGCGGACAGGGGGAATCCTATAATTCACCCCTCCACTTT.

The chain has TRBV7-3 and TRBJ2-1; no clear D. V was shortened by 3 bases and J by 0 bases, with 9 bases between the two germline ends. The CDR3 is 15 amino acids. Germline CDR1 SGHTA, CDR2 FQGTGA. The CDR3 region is CASSFTTSSYNEQFF. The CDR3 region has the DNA TGTGCCAGCAGCTTTACTACGAGCTCCTACAATGAGCAGTTCTTC. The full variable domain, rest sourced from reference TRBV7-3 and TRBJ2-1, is GAGVSQTPSNKVTEKGKYVELRCDPISGHTALYWYRQSLGQGPEFLIYFQGTGAADDSGLPNDRFFAVRPEGSVSTLKIQRTERGDSAVYLCASSFTTSSYNEQFFGPGTRLTVL.